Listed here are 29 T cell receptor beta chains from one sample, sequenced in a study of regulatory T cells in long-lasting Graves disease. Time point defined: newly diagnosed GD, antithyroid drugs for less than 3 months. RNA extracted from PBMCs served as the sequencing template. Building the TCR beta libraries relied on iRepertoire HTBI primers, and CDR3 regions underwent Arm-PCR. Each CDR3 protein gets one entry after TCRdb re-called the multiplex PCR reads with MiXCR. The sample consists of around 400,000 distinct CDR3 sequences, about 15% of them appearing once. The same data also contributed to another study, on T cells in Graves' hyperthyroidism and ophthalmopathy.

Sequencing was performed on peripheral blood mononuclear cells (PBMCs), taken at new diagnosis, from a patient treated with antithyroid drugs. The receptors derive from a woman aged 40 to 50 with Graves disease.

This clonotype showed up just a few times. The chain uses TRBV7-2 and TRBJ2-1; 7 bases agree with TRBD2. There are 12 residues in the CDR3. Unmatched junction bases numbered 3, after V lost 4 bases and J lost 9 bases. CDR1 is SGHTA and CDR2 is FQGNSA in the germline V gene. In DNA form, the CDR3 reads TGTGCCAGCAGCTCGTGGGGGGGTGAGCAGTTCTTC. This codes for CASSSWGGEQFF.

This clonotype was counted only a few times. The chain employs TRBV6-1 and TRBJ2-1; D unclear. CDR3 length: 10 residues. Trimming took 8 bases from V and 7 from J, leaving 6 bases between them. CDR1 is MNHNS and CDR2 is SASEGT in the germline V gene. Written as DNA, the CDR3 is TGTGCCAGCGGTAAGAATGAGCAGTTCTTC. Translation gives CASGKNEQFF.

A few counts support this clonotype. CDR3 residues: CASSVPWTGELFF. CDR3 in DNA: TGTGCCAGCAGCGTACCGTGGACCGGGGAGCTGTTTTTT. The rearrangement joins TRBV11-3 to TRBJ2-2; D not certain. CDR1 and CDR2 (germline): SGHNT, YENEEA. This CDR3 comprises 13 residues. V lost 5 bases to trimming and J lost 5 bases, with 9 bases between them.

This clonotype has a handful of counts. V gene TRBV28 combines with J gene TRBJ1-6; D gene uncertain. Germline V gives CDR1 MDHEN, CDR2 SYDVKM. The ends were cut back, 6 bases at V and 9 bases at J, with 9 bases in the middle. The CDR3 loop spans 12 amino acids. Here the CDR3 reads CASRPDASPLHF. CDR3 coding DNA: TGTGCCAGCAGGCCTGACGCTTCACCCCTCCACTTT.

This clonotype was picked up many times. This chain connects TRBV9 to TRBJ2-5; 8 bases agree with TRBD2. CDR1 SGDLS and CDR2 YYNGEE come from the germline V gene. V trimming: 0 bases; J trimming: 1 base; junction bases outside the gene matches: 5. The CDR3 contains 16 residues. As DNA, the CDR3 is TGTGCCAGCAGCGTAGTTAGCGGGGCCCCCCAAGAGACCCAGTACTTC. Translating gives CASSVVSGAPQETQYF.

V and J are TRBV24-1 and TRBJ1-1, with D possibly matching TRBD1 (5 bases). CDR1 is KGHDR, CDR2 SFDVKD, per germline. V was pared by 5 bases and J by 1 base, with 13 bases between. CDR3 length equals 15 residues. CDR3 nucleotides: TGTGCCACCAGTGGGCCGGGGCTTGCGAACACTGAAGCTTTCTTT. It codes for CATSGPGLANTEAFF.

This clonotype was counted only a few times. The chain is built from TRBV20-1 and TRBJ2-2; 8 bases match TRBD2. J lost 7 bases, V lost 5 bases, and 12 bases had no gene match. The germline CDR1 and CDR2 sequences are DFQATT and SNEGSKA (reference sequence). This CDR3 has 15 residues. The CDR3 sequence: CSAHPGRASRGELFF. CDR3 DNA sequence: TGCAGTGCTCATCCCGGGAGGGCCTCCCGCGGGGAGCTGTTTTTT.

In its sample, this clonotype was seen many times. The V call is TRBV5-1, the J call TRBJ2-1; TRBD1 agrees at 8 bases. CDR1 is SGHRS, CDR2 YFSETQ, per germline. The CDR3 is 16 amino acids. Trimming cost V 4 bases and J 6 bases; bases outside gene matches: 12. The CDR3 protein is CASSPKRTGLGNEQFF. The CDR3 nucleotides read TGCGCCAGCAGCCCGAAGCGGACAGGGTTGGGCAATGAGCAGTTCTTC.

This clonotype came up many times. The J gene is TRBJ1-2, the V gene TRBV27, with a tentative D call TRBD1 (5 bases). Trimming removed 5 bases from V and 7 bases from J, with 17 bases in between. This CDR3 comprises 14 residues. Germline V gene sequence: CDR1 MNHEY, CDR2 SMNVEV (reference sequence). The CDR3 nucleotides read TGTGCCAGCAGTCCCCAGGGTATCTCTCCTGGCTACACCTTC. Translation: CASSPQGISPGYTF.

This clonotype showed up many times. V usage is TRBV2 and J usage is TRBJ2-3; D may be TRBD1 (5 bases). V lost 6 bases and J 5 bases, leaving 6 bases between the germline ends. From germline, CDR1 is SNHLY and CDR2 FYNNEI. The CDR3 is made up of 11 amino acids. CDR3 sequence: CASRRGDTQYF. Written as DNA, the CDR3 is TGTGCCAGCAGAAGGGGAGATACGCAGTATTTT.

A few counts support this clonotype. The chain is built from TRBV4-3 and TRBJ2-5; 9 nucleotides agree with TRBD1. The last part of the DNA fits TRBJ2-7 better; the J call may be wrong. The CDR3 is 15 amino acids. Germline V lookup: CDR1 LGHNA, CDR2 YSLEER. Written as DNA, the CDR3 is TGCGCCAGCAGCCAAGAACGGGGACAGGGCTACGAGCAGTACTTC. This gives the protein CASSQERGQGYEQYF.

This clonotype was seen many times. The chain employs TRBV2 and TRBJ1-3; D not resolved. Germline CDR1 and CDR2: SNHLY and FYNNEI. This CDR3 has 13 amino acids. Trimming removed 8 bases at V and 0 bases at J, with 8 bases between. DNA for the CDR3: TGTGCCAGCGCTTGGCTCTCTGGAAACACCATATATTTT. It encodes CASAWLSGNTIYF.

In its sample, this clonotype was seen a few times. DNA for the CDR3: TGTGCCAGCACGGGGACTAGCGGGAGTGGAGGCAATGAGCAGTTCTTC. It encodes CASTGTSGSGGNEQFF. The chain uses TRBV6-2 or TRBV6-3 and TRBJ2-1; TRBD2 aligns across 14 bases. The CDR3 totals 16 residues. The V gene's germline CDR1 is MNHEY and CDR2 SVGEGT. Trimming removed 7 bases from V and 6 bases from J; junction bases left unmatched: 8.

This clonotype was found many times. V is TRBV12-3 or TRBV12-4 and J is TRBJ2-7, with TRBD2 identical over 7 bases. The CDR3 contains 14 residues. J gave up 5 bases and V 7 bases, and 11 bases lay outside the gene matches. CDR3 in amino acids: CASNYYGEGNEQYF. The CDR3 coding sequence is TGTGCCAGCAATTATTACGGGGAGGGGAACGAGCAGTACTTC.

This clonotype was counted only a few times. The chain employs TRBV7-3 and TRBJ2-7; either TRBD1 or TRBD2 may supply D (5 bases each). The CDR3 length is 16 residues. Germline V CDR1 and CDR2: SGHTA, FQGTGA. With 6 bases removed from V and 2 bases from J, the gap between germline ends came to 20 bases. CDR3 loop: CASRYRRDPNPYEQYF. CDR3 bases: TGTGCCAGCAGATACCGACGGGACCCCAACCCCTACGAGCAGTACTTC.

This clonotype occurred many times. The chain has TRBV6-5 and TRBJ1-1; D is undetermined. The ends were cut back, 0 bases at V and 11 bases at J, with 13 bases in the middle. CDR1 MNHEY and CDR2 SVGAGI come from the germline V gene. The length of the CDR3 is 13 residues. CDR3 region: CASSYSAGRAAFF. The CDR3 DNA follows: TGTGCCAGCAGTTACTCGGCGGGTAGGGCCGCTTTCTTT.

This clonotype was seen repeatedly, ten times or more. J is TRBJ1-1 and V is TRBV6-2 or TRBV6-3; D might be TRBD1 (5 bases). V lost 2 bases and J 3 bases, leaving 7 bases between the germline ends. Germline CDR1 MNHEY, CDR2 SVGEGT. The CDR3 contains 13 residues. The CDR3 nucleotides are TGTGCCAGCAGTTACGGGGGGTACACTGAAGCTTTCTTT. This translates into CASSYGGYTEAFF.

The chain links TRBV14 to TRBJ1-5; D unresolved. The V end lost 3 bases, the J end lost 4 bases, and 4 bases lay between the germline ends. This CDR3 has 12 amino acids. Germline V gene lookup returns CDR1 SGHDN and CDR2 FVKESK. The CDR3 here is CASSQYNQPQHF. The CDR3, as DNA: TGTGCCAGCAGCCAGTATAATCAGCCCCAGCATTTT.

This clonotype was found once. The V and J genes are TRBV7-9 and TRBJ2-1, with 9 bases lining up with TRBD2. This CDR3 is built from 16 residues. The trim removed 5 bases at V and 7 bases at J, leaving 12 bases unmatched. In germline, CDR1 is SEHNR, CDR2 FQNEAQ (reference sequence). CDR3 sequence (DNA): TGTGCCAGCAGCCCACCGTGGTCTAGCGGGATAAATGAGCAGTTCTTC. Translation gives CASSPPWSSGINEQFF.

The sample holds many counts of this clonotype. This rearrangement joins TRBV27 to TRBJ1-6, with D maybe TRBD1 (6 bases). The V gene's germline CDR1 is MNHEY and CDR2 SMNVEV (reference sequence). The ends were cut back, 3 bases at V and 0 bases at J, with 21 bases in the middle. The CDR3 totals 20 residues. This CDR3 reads CASSFQGTGHRSSYNSPLHF. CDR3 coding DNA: TGTGCCAGCAGTTTCCAGGGGACCGGACACCGGAGCTCCTATAATTCACCCCTCCACTTT.

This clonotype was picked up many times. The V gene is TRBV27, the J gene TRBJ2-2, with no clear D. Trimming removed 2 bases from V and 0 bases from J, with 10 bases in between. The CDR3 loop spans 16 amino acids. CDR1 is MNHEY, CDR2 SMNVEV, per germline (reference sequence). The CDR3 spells CASSLMATTNTGELFF. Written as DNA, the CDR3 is TGTGCCAGCAGTTTAATGGCTACGACGAACACCGGGGAGCTGTTTTTT.

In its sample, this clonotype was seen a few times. CDR3 loop: CASSLEKPEDGYTF. The CDR3 nucleotides read TGTGCCAGCAGCCTAGAAAAACCAGAGGATGGCTACACCTTC. This chain connects TRBV5-4 to TRBJ1-2; no definite D call. Germline V gene data show CDR1 as SGHNT and CDR2 as YYREEE (reference sequence). This CDR3 is 14 amino acids long. With 4 bases removed from V and 6 bases from J, the gap between germline ends came to 16 bases.

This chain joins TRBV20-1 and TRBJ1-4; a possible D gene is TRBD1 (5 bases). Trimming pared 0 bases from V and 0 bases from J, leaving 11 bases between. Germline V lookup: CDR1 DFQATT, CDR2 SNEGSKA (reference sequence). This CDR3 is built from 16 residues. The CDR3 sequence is CSARDRGTATNEKLFF. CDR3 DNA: TGCAGTGCTAGAGATAGAGGGACGGCAACTAATGAAAAACTGTTTTTT.

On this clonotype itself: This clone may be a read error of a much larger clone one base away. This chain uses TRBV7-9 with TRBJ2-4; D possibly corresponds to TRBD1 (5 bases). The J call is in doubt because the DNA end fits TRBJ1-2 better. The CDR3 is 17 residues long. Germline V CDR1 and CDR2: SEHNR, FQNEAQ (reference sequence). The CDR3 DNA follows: TGTGCCAGCAGCTTACCCCCCTACAGGCGATCTAACTATAGCTACACCTTC. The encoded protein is CASSLPPYRRSNYSYTF.

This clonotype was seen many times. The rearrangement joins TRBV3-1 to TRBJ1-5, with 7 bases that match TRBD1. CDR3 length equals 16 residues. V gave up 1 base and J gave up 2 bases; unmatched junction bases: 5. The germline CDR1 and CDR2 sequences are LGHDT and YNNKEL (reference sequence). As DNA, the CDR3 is TGTGCCAGCAGCCAAGGAGCAGGGGGGGGCAATCAGCCCCAGCATTTT. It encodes CASSQGAGGGNQPQHF.

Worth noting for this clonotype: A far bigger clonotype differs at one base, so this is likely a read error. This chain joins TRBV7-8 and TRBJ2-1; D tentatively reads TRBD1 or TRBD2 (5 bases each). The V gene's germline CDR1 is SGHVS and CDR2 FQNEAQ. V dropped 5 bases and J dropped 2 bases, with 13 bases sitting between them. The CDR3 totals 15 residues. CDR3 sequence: CASSPGRAAYNEQFF. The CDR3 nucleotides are TGTGCCAGCAGCCCGGGACGAGCGGCCTACAATGAGCAGTTCTTC.

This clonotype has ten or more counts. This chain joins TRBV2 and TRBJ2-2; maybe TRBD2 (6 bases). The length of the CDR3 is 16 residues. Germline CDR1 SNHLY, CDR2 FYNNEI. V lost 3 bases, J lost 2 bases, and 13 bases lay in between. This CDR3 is CASSDPSGTNTGELFF. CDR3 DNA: TGTGCCAGCAGTGATCCATCCGGGACTAACACCGGGGAGCTGTTTTTT. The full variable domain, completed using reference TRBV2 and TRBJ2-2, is EPEVTQTPSHQVTQMGQEVILRCVPISNHLYFYWYRQILGQKVEFLVSFYNNEISEKSEIFDDQFSVERPDGSNFTLKIRSTKLEDSAMYFCASSDPSGTNTGELFFGEGSRLTVL.

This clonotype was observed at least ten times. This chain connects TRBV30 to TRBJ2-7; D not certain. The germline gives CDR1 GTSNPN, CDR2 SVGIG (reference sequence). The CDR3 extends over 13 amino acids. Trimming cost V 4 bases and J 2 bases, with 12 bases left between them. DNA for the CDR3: TGTGCCTGGAATCCAGCTGAAGCCTACGAGCAGTACTTC. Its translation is CAWNPAEAYEQYF.

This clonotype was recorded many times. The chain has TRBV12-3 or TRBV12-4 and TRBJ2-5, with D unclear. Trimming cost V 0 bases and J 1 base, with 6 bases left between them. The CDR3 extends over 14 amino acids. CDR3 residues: CASSLAASQETQYF. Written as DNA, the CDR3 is TGTGCCAGCAGTTTAGCGGCCAGCCAAGAGACCCAGTACTTC.